Included here is one TCR beta chain sequence, with context. The data were taken from a study of blood T cell repertoires in COVID-19. The CDR3 extends over 15 amino acids. Trimming removed 1 base from V and 1 base from J, with 11 bases in between. Germline CDR1 reads SGHRS; CDR2 reads YFSETQ. TCRdb keeps only in-frame clones here, not all; method: immunoSEQ multiplex PCR. The repertoire has some 29,000 clones, 70% to 90% of them found once; the top ten carry around 28%. The chain links TRBV5-1 to TRBJ1-2; D not resolved. The receptor comes from an elderly woman with COVID-19, enrolled during active disease. Sequenced material: peripheral blood. Here the CDR3 DNA reads TGCGCCAGCAGCTTGATTGCAGGCGATAACTATGGCTACACCTTC. It codes for CASSLIAGDNYGYTF.